One sample yielded the 6 T cell receptor beta chains listed below, sequenced in a study of T-cell memory formation after mild COVID-19 (dated by TCRdb to about 2021). Receptors were amplified or captured by 5' RACE. This sample was sequenced with an Illumina NovaSeq 6000. In TCRdb, the public reads were trimmed at Q25 with fastp and aligned with MiXCR, with productive beta chains retained. Each entry is one CDR3 protein sequence, shown with its most common DNA and genes. The sample table contains hundreds of thousands of distinct CDR3 sequences; only one count was recorded for 25% to 30% of them. About 13% of the sample goes to the ten largest clones. The specimen sequenced was PBMCs or a T cell subset sorted from them (not recorded which). The receptors here all came from an adult woman who had mild COVID-19 (a few samples of this study predate the infection). The sample titles of this study are shuffled in the database, so cell type and time point are left out; the donor was told from shared clones.

This chain links TRBV7-8 with TRBJ2-1, with D unclear. CDR1 and CDR2 from the germline V gene are SGHVS and FQNEAQ. This CDR3 region has 11 residues. V lost 3 bases and J lost 8, with 5 bases in between. For the CDR3, the DNA is TGTGCCAGCAGCTTTAGTCATGAGCAGTTCTTC. Translation: CASSFSHEQFF.

This clonotype was counted between two and nine times. V gene TRBV9 combines with J gene TRBJ2-7; D remains ambiguous. Trimming left V 4 bases short and J 5 bases short, with 19 bases between. Germline lookup yields CDR1 SGDLS and CDR2 YYNGEE. The CDR3 has 15 amino acids. The CDR3 nucleotides read TGTGCCAGCAGCAGAGAGTCATTCGGTTTGAACGAGCAGTACTTC. Its translation is CASSRESFGLNEQYF.

The V gene is TRBV9, the J gene TRBJ2-7, with 8 bases matching TRBD1. CDR3 length: 15 residues. Germline CDR1 is SGDLS and CDR2 is YYNGEE. J gave up 4 bases and V 3 bases, and 9 bases lay outside the gene matches. The CDR3 is CASSAGTGQPYEQYF. The CDR3 nucleotides are TGTGCCAGCAGCGCGGGGACAGGACAACCTTACGAGCAGTACTTC.

The chain has TRBV5-1 and TRBJ2-1, with 14 bases aligning to TRBD2. The CDR3 is 15 amino acids. Germline V gene lookup returns CDR1 SGHRS and CDR2 YFSETQ. Losses at the gene ends were 4 bases for V and 6 bases for J; bases not matched to a gene: 3. The CDR3 reads CASSAGLAGVNEQFF. The DNA for the CDR3 is TGCGCCAGCAGCGCGGGACTAGCGGGAGTCAATGAGCAGTTCTTC.

This clonotype was picked up one time. The chain uses TRBV5-1 and TRBJ1-2, with TRBD1 matching 8 bases. This CDR3 comprises 15 residues. The J segment lost 2 bases and the V segment lost 4 bases, leaving 7 bases of the junction unmatched. The germline CDR1 and CDR2 sequences are SGHRS and YFSETQ. CDR3 DNA: TGCGCCAGCAGCGCCGACAGGGGAGGGAACTATGGCTACACCTTC. This sequence encodes CASSADRGGNYGYTF. The variable domain in full, completed from reference TRBV5-1 and TRBJ1-2, reads KAGVTQTPRYLIKTRGQQVTLSCSPISGHRSVSWYQQTPGQGLQFLFEYFSETQRNKGNFPGRFSGRQFSNSRSEMNVSTLELGDSALYLCASSADRGGNYGYTFGSGTRLTVV.

The rearrangement links TRBV24-1 to TRBJ2-7, with 9 bases that match TRBD1. This CDR3 has 14 amino acids. Germline values: CDR1 KGHDR, CDR2 SFDVKD. Unmatched junction bases numbered 6, after V lost 5 bases and J lost 5 bases. The CDR3 DNA is TGTGCCACCAGTGTGGGACAGGGTAAAGACGAGCAGTACTTC. Protein: CATSVGQGKDEQYF.